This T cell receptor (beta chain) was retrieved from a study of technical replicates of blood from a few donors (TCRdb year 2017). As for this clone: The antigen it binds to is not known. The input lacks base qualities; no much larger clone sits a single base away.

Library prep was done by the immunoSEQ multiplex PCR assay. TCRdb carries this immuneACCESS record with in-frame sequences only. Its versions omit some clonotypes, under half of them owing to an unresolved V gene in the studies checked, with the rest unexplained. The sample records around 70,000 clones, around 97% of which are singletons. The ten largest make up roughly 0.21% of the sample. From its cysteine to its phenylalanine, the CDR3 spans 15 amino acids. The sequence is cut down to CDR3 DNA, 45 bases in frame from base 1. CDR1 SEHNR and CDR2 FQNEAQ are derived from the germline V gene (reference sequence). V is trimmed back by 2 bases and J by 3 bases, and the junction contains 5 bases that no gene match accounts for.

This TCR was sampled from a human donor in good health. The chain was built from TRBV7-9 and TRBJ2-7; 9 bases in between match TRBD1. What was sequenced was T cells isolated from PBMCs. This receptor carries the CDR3 CASSLSGTGYYEQYF. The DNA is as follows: TGTGCCAGCAGCTTATCCGGGACAGGGTACTACGAGCAGTACTTC.